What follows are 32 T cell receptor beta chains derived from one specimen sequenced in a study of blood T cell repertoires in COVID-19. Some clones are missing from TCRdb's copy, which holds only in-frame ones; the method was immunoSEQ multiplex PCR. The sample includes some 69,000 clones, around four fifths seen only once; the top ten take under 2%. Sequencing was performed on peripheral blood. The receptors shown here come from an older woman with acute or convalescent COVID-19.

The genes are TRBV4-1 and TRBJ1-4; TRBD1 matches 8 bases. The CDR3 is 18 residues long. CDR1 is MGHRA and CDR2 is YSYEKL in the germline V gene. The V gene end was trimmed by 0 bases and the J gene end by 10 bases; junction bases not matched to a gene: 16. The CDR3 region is CASSQDIAQGAQLVKLFF. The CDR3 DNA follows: TGCGCCAGCAGCCAAGATATCGCTCAGGGGGCGCAATTGGTAAAACTGTTTTTT.

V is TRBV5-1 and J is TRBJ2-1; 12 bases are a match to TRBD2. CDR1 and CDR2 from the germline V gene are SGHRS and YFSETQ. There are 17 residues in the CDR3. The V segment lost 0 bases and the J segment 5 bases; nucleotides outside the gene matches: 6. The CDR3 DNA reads TGCGCCAGCAGCTTGGCCCCTAGCGGGAGGGTAAACAATGAGCAGTTCTTC. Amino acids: CASSLAPSGRVNNEQFF.

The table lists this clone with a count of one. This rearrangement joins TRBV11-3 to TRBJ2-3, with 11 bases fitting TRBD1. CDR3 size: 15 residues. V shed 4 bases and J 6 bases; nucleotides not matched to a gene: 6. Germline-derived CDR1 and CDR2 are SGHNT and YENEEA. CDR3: CASSYGTGGGDTQYF. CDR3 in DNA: TGTGCCAGCAGCTACGGGACAGGGGGAGGGGATACGCAGTATTTT.

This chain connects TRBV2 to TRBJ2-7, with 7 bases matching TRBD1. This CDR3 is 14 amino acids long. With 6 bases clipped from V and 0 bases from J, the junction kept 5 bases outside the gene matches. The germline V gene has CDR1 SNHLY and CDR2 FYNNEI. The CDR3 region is CASRGQVSSYEQYF. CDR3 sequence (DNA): TGTGCCAGCAGAGGACAGGTGAGCTCCTACGAGCAGTACTTC.

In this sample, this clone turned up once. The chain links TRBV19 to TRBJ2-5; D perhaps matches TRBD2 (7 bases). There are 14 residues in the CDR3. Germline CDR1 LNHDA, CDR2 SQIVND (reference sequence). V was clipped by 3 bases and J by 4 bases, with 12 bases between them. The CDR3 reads CASSMGRGGETQYF. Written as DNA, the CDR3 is TGTGCCAGTAGTATGGGTAGGGGGGGAGAGACCCAGTACTTC. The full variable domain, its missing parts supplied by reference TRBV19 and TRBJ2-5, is DGGITQSPKYLFRKEGQNVTLSCEQNLNHDAMYWYRQDPGQGLRLIYYSQIVNDFQKGDIAEGYSVSREKKESFPLTVTSAQKNPTAFYLCASSMGRGGETQYFGPGTRLLVL.

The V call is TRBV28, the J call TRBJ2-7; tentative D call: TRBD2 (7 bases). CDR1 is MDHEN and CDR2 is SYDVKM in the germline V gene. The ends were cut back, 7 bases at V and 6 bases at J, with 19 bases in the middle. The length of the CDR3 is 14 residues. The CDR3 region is CASNKGGYVAEQYF. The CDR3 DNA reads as TGTGCCAGCAATAAGGGGGGGTACGTCGCCGAGCAGTACTTC.

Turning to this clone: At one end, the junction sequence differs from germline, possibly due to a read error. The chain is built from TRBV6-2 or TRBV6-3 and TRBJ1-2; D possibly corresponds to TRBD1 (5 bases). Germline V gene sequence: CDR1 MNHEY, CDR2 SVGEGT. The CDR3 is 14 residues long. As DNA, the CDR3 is TGTGCCAGCAGTTACTCAGGGGCTAACAATGGCTACACCTTC. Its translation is CASSYSGANNGYTF.

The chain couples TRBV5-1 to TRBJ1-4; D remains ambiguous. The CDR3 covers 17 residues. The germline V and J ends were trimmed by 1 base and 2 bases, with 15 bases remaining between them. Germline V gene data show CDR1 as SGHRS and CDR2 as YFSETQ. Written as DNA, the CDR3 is TGCGCCAGCAGCTTGTCTTATGGTGACACGACTAATGAAAAACTGTTTTTT. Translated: CASSLSYGDTTNEKLFF.

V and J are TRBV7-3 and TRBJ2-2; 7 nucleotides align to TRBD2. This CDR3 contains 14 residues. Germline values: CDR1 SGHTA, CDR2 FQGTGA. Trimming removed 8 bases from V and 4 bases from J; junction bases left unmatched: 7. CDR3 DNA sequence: TGTGCCAGCCGTTTCGGGGGGTTCACCGGGGAGCTGTTTTTT. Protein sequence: CASRFGGFTGELFF.

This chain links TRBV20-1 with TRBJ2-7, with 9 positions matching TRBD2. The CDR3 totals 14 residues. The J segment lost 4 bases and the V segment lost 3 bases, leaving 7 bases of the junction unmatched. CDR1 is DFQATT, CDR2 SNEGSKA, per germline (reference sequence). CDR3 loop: CSASPSGGNYEQYF. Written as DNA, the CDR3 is TGCAGTGCTAGTCCGAGCGGGGGGAATTACGAGCAGTACTTC.

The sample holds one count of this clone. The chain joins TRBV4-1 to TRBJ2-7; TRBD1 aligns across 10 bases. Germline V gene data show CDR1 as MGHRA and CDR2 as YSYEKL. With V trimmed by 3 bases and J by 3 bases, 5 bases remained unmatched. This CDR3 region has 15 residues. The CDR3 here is CASSQDGTGDYEQYF. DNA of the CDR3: TGCGCCAGCAGCCAGGACGGGACAGGGGACTACGAGCAGTACTTC.

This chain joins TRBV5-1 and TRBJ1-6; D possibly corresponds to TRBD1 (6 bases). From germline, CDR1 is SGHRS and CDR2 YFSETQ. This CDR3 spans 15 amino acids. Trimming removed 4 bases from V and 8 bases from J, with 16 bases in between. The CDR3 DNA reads TGCGCCAGCAGCAGGCAGGGGAATAACGATTCACCCCTCCACTTT. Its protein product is CASSRQGNNDSPLHF.

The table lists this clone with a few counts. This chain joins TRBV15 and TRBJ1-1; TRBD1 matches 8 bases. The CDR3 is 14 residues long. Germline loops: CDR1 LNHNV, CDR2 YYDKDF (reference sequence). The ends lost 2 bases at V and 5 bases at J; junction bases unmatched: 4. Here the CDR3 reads CATSRRTGRTEAFF. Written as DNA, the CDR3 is TGTGCCACCAGCAGAAGGACAGGGAGGACTGAAGCTTTCTTT. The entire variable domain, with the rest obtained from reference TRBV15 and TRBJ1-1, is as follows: DAMVIQNPRYQVTQFGKPVTLSCSQTLNHNVMYWYQQKSSQAPKLLFHYYDKDFNNEADTPDNFQSRRPNTSFCFLDIRSPGLGDTAMYLCATSRRTGRTEAFFGQGTRLTVV.

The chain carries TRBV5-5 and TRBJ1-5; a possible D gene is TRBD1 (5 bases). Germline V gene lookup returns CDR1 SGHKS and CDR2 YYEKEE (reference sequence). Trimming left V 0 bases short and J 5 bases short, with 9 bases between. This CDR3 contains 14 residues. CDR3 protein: CASSLAGGDQPQHF. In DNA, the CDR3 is TGTGCCAGCAGCTTGGCCGGGGGAGATCAGCCCCAGCATTTT.

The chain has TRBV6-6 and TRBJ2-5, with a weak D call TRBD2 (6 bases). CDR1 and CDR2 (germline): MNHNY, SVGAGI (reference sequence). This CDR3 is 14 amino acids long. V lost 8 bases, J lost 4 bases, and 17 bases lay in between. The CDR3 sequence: CASGHGGPGETQYF. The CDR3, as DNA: TGTGCCAGCGGGCACGGAGGGCCGGGAGAGACCCAGTACTTC.

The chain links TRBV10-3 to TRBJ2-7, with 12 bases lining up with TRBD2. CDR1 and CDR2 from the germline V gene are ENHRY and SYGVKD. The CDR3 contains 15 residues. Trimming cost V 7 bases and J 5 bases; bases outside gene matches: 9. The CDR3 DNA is TGTGCCATCAAAGAACTAGCGGGAGGTTTCGACGAGCAGTACTTC. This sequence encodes CAIKELAGGFDEQYF.

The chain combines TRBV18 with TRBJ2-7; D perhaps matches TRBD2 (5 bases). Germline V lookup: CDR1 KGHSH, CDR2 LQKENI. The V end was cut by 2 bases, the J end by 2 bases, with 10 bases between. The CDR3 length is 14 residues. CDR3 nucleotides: TGTGCCAGCTCACCATCCCGCGGGCCCTACGAGCAGTACTTC. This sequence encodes CASSPSRGPYEQYF.

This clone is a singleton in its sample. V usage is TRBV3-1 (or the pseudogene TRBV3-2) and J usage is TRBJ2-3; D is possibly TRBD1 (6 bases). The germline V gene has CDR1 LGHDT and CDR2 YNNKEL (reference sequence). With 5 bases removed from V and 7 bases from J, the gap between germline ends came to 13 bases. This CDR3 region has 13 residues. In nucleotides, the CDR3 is TGTGCCAGCAGCGCCCGGACAGTCAATACGCAGTATTTT. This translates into CASSARTVNTQYF.

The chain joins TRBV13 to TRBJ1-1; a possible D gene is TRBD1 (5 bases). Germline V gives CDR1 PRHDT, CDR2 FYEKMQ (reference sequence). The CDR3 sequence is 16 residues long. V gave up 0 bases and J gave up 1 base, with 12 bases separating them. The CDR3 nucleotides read TGTGCCAGCAGCTTAGGAGACAGTGGGGCGAACACTGAAGCTTTCTTT. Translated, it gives CASSLGDSGANTEAFF.

The CDR3 coding sequence is TGTGCCAGCAGTGAGGATACAGGGGCCCTAAGGAATGAGCAGTTCTTC. Protein product: CASSEDTGALRNEQFF. This chain connects TRBV6-4 to TRBJ2-1, with 7 bases that match TRBD1. Germline V gene lookup returns CDR1 MRHNA and CDR2 SNTAGT. This CDR3 comprises 16 residues. V dropped 3 bases and J dropped 7; count of bases not matched to a gene: 12.

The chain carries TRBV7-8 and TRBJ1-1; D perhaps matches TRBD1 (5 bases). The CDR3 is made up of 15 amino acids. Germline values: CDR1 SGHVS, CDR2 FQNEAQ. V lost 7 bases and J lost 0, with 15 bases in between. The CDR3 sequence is CASNNNRFMNTEAFF. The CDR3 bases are TGTGCCAGCAATAATAACAGGTTTATGAACACTGAAGCTTTCTTT.

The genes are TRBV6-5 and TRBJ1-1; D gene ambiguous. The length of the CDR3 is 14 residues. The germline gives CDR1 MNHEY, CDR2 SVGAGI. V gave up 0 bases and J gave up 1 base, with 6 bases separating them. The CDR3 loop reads CASSYSYRNTEAFF. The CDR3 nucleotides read TGTGCCAGCAGTTACTCATACAGGAACACTGAAGCTTTCTTT.

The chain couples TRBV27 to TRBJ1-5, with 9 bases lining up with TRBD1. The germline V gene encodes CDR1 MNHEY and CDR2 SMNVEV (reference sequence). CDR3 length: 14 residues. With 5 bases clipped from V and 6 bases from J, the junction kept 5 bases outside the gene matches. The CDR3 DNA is TGTGCCAGCAGTCGACAGGGGGTGTTTCAGCCCCAGCATTTT. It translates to CASSRQGVFQPQHF.

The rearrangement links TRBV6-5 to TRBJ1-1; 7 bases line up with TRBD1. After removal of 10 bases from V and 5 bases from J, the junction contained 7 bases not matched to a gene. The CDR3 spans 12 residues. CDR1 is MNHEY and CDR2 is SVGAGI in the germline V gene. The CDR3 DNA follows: TGTGCCACTAAACAGGGGAGGACTGAAGCTTTCTTT. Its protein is CATKQGRTEAFF.

Here the CDR3 reads CASRSGTASNTEAFF. DNA of the CDR3: TGTGCCAGCAGGTCCGGGACAGCTTCCAACACTGAAGCTTTCTTT. The rearrangement uses TRBV28 and TRBJ1-1, with 7 bases matching TRBD1. After removal of 6 bases from V and 2 bases from J, the junction contained 9 bases not matched to a gene. The CDR3 is 15 residues long. Germline CDR1 is MDHEN and CDR2 is SYDVKM.

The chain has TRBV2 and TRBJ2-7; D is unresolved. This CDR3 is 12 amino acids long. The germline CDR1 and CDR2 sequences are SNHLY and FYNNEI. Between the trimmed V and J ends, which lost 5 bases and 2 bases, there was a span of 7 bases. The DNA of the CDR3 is TGTGCCAGCAGTAGCGTTACCTACGAGCAGTACTTC. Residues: CASSSVTYEQYF.

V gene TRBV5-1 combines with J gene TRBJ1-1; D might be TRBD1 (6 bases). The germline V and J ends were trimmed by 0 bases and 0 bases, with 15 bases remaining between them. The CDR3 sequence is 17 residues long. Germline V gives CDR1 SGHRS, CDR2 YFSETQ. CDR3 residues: CASSLEWLTGLNTEAFF. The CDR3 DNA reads TGCGCCAGCAGCTTGGAATGGTTGACAGGACTGAACACTGAAGCTTTCTTT.

The chain's CDR3 is CASSEGTRGEQFF. The CDR3 nucleotides are TGTGCCAGCAGTGAAGGGACTAGGGGTGAGCAGTTCTTC. This rearrangement joins TRBV2 to TRBJ2-1, with 7 positions matching TRBD2. This CDR3 has 13 amino acids. CDR1 SNHLY and CDR2 FYNNEI come from the germline V gene. Trimming removed 1 base from V and 9 bases from J; junction bases left unmatched: 3.

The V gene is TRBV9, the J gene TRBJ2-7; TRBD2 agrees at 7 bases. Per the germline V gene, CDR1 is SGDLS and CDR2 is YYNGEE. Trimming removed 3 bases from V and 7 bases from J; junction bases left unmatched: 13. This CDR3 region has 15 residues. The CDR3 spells CASSGRSGGGREQYF. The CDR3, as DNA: TGTGCCAGCAGCGGCCGCTCTGGGGGGGGAAGGGAGCAGTACTTC. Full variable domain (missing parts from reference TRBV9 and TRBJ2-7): DSGVTQTPKHLITATGQRVTLRCSPRSGDLSVYWYQQSLDQGLQFLIQYYNGEERAKGNILERFSAQQFPDLHSELNLSSLELGDSALYFCASSGRSGGGREQYFGPGTRLTVT.

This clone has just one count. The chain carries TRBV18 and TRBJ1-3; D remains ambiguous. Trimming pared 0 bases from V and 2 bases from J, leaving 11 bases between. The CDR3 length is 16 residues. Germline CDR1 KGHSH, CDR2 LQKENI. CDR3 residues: CASSPPSLAPGNTIYF. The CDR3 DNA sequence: TGTGCCAGCTCACCACCTTCCTTAGCCCCTGGAAACACCATATATTTT.

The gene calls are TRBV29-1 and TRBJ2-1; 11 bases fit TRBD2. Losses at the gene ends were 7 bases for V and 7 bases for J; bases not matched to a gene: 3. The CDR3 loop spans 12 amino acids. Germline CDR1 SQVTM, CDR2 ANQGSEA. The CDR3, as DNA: TGCAGCGCCACTAGCGGGAGTAATGAGCAGTTCTTC. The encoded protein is CSATSGSNEQFF.

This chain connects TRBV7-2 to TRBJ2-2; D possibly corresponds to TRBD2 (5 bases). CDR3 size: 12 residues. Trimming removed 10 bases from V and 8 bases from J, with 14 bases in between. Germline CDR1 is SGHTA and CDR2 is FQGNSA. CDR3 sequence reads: CATGLFSGELFF. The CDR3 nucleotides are TGTGCCACCGGACTCTTCTCGGGGGAGCTGTTTTTT.